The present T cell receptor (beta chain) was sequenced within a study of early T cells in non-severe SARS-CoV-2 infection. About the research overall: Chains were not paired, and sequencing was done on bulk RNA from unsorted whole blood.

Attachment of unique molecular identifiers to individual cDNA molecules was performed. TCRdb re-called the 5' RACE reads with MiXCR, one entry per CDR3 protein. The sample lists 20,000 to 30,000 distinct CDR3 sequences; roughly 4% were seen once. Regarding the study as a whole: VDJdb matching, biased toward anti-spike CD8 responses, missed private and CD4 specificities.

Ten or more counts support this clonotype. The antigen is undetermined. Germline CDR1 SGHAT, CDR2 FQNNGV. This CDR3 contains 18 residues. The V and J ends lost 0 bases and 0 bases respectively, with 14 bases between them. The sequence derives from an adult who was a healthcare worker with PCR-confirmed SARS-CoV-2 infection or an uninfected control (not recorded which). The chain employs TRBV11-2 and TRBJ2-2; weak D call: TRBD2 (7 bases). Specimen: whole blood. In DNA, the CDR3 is TGTGCCAGCAGCTTAGAGGGGGGGCCAAACGCGAACACCGGGGAGCTGTTTTTT. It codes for CASSLEGGPNANTGELFF.